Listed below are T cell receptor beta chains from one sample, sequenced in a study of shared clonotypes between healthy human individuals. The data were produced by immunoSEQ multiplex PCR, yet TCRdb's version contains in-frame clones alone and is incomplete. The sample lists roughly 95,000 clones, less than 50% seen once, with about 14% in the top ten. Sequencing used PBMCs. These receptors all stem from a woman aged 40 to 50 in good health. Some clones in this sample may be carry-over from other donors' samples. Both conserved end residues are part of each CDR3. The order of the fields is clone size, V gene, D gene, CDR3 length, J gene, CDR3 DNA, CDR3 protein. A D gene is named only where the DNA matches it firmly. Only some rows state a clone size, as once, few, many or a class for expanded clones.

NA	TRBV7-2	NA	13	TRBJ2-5	TGTGCCAGCAGCCCCCGACTAGTAGAGACCCAGTACTTC	CASSPRLVETQYF
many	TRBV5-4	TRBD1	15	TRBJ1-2	TGTGCCAGCAGCTTGGAAGGGGGCCGGGGCTATGGCTACACCTTC	CASSLEGGRGYGYTF
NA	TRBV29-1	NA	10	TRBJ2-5	TGCAGCGTTACCTACGAGACCCAGTACTTC	CSVTYETQYF
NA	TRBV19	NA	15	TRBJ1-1	TGTGCCAGTAGGCGAAACGTCTATCCGGGAACTGAAGCTTTCTTT	CASRRNVYPGTEAFF
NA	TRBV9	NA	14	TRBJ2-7	TGTGCCAGCTCCCCCCAGGGGCGAGTCGACGAGCAGTACTTC	CASSPQGRVDEQYF
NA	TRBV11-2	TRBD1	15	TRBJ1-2	TGTGCCAGCAGCTCCGACAGGGGGTCTTACTATGGCTACACCTTC	CASSSDRGSYYGYTF
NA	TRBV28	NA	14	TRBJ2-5	TGTGCCAGCAGTTTATCCGGGACCCCCCGAGGGCAGTACTTC	CASSLSGTPRGQYF
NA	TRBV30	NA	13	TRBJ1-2	TGTGCCTGGAGTGCAGACAGCACCTATGGCTACACCTTC	CAWSADSTYGYTF
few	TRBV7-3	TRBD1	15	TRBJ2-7	TGTGCCAGCAGCTTAGTCCCGGGGACAGGGGACGAGCAGTACTTC	CASSLVPGTGDEQYF
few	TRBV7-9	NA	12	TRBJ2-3	TGTGCCAGCAGCTTATCTTCAGATACGCAGTATTTT	CASSLSSDTQYF
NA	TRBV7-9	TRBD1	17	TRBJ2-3	TGTGCCAGCAGGTTGGATAGGACAGGGCCTCGGGCAGATACGCAGTATTTT	CASRLDRTGPRADTQYF
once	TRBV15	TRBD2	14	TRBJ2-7	TGTGCCACCAGCATCCTAGCGGGACTAGACGAGCAGTACTTC	CATSILAGLDEQYF
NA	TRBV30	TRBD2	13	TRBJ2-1	TGTGCCGGGGGACTAGCGGTCTACAATGAGCAGTTCTTC	CAGGLAVYNEQFF
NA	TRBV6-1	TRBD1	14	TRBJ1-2	TGTGCCAGCAGAGTCGGGACAGCTAACTATGGCTACACCTTC	CASRVGTANYGYTF
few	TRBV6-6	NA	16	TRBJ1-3	TGTGCCAGCAGCCCCCAGGACCCAAGCGATGGAAACACCATATATTTT	CASSPQDPSDGNTIYF
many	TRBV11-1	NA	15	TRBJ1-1	TGTGCCAGCCGCGACTGGACAAGCCGGAACACTGAAGCTTTCTTT	CASRDWTSRNTEAFF
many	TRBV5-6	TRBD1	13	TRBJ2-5	TGTGCCAGCAGTCGGACAGGCTGGGAGACCCAGTACTTC	CASSRTGWETQYF